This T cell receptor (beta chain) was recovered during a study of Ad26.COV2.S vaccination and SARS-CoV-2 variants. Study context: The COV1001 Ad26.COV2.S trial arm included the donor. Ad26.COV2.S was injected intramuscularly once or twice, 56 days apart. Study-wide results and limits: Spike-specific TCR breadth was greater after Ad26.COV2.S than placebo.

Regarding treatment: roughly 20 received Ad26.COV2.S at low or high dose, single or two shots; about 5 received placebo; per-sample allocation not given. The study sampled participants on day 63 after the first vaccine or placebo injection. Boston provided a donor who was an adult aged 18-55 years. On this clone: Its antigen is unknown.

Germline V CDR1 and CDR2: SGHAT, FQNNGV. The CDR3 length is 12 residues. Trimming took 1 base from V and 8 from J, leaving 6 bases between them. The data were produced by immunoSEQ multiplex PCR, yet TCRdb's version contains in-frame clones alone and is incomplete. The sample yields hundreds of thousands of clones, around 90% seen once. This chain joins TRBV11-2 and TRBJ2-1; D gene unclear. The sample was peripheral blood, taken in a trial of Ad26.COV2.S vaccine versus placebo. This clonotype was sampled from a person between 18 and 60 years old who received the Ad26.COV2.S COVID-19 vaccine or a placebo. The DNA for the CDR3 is TGTGCCAGCAGCTTAGCCGTGTATGAGCAGTTCTTC. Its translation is CASSLAVYEQFF.